This entry concerns a single TCR beta chain. The antigen it binds to is not known. One base away there is no much larger clone; base qualities are not given. V was cut back by 7 bases and J by 2 bases, leaving a gap of 12 bases between them. The CDR3 runs 14 amino acids, cysteine and phenylalanine included. The read is trimmed to its CDR3 DNA, 42 bases read in frame from base 1. From the germline V gene, CDR1 is SQVTM and CDR2 is ANQGSEA. This record belongs to a study of CD8 T cells in Susac syndrome (dated by TCRdb to the late 2010s). In terms of the full investigation: The study used repertoire sequencing to test whether antigen drove CD8+ T cell activation and differentiation in Susac syndrome. The clonality of the CD8+ T cell repertoire was compared across some eleven healthy donors, around 14 Susac syndrome patients and fewer than 16 multiple sclerosis patients.

Peripheral blood CD8+ and CD4+ T cells from healthy donors, Susac syndrome patients and multiple sclerosis patients were profiled using high-throughput TCR beta sequencing. The multiple sclerosis controls were treatment-naive patients whose relapsing-remitting disease, either stable or active, fulfilled the revised McDonald criteria. Bulk CD8+ and CD4+ T cells were purified by magnetic negative isolation, whereas CD8+ TEMRA cells were enriched by FACS. Blood was collected in EDTA tubes and processed within 24 hours, with PBMCs isolated through density gradient centrifugation. PBMCs destined for TCR sequencing were cryopreserved in liquid nitrogen and later thawed in a 37 °C water bath. The sorted or isolated CD4+, CD8+ and CD8+ TEMRA cells had a purity of 90% or higher. RNA was extracted using the RNeasy kit, and 0.5 to 1 microgram was reverse transcribed with random hexamers. TCR beta CDR3 regions were amplified with the immunoSEQ multiplex PCR assay covering 54 Vbeta and 13 Jbeta segments. PCR amplification bias was corrected by using a synthetic template baseline for primer optimization and computational correction. Processing in the source paper ran as follows. Reads were assigned to V, D and J genes according to IMGT and analyzed in immunoSEQ Analyzer, with only productive sequences retained. Clonality was computed as one minus Shannon entropy normalized by log2 of the number of productive unique sequences. Public and private clones were assessed among the 100 most prevalent clones of each patient and control. Clones were defined as Susac-specific if absent from the healthy and MS cohorts, from 1052 published viral clones and from other ImmuneACCESS disease sequences. In TCRdb, the public reads were trimmed at Q25 with fastp and aligned with MiXCR, with productive beta chains retained. When rows share a CDR3 protein, they turn into one entry using the most common DNA and genes. The V and J calls here are based on TCRdb, not the publication. This sample gives some 150,000 distinct CDR3 sequences in total; roughly 95% of them show up just once. Jointly, the top ten make up roughly 0.15% of the sample.

What the study reported, not specific to this receptor: The study acknowledged that relatively few individuals were included in the TCR sequencing and HLA analysis.

The sequence is built from TRBV29-1 and TRBJ2-6; the D gene is perhaps TRBD1 or TRBD2, each of them matching over 5 bases. The clonotype originates from a human donor with multiple sclerosis. The sequenced sample was CD8+ T cells from PBMCs. Here is the DNA: TGCAGCGCCGCCTTGGGGGCTGGGGCCAACGTCCTGACTTTC. Translated, it gives CSAALGAGANVLTF.